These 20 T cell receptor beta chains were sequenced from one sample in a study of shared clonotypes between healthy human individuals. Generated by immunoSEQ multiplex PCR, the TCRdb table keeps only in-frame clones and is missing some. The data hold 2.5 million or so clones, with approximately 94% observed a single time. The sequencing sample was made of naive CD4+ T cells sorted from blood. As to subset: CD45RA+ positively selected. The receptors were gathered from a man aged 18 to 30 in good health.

CDR3 in amino acids: CASSLAGQTEAFF. Here the CDR3 DNA reads TGCGCCAGCAGCTTGGCGGGTCAGACTGAAGCTTTCTTT. This chain uses TRBV5-1 with TRBJ1-1; D not resolved. The germline V gene has CDR1 SGHRS and CDR2 YFSETQ. The CDR3 consists of 13 residues. Trimming took 0 bases from V and 5 from J, leaving 8 bases between them.

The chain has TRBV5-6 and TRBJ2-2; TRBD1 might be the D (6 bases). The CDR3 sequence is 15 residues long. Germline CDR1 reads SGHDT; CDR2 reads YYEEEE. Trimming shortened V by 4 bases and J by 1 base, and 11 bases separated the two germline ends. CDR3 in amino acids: CASSIGTRNTGELFF. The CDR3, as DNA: TGTGCCAGCAGCATCGGGACAAGGAACACCGGGGAGCTGTTTTTT.

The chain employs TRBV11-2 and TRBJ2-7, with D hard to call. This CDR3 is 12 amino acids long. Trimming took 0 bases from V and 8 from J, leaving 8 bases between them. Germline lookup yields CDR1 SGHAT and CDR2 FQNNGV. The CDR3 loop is CASSLDMTKQYF. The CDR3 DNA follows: TGTGCCAGCAGCTTAGATATGACGAAGCAGTACTTC.

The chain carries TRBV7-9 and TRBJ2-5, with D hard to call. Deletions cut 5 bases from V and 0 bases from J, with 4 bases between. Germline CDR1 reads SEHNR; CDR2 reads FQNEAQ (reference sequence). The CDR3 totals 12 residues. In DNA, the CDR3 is TGTGCCAGCAGCCCATACCAAGAGACCCAGTACTTC. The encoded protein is CASSPYQETQYF.

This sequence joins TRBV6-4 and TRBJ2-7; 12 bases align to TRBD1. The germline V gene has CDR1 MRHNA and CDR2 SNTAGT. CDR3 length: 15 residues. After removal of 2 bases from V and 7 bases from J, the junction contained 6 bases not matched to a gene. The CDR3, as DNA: TGTGCCAGCAGTGACGCGGGACAGGGGGCAAAAGAGCAGTACTTC. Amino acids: CASSDAGQGAKEQYF.

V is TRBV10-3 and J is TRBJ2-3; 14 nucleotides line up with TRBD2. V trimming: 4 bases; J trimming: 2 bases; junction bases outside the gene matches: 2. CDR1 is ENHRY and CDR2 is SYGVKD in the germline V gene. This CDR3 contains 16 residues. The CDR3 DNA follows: TGTGCCATCAGTGTGACTAGCGGGAGGGCCACAGATACGCAGTATTTT. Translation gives CAISVTSGRATDTQYF.

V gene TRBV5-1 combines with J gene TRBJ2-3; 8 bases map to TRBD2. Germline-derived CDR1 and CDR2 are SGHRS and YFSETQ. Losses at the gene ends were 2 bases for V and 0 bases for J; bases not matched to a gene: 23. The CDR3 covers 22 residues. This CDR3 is CASSFPRGPGERTSPSTDTQYF. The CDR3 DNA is TGCGCCAGCAGCTTCCCTCGAGGGCCGGGGGAGCGGACTAGCCCTAGCACAGATACGCAGTATTTT.

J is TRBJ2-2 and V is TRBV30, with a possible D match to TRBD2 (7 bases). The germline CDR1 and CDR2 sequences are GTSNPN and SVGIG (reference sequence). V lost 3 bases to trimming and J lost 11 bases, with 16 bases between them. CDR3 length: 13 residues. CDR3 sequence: CAWSHFRGGELFF. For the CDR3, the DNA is TGTGCCTGGAGCCACTTTAGGGGGGGTGAGCTGTTTTTT.

CDR3 region: CAWRGQGVSYEQYF. Written as DNA, the CDR3 is TGTGCCTGGCGAGGACAGGGGGTCTCCTACGAGCAGTACTTC. The rearrangement links TRBV30 to TRBJ2-7; TRBD1 matches at 10 bases. The CDR3 runs to 14 residues. The V and J ends lost 5 bases and 0 bases, in that order; junction bases with no gene match: 4. Per germline, CDR1 GTSNPN and CDR2 SVGIG (reference sequence).

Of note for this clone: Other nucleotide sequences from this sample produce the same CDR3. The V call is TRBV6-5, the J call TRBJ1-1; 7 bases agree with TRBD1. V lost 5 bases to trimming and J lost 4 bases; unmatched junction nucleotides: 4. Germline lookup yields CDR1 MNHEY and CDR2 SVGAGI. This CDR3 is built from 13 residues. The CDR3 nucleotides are TGTGCCAGCAGTCGGACAGGCCTCACTGAAGCTTTCTTT. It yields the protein CASSRTGLTEAFF.

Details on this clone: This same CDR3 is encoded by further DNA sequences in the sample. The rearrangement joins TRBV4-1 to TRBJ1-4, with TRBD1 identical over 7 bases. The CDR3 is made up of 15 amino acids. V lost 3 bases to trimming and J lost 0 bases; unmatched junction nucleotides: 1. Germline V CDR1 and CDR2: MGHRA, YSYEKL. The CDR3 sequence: CASSQTGTTNEKLFF. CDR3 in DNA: TGCGCCAGCAGCCAGACAGGGACAACTAATGAAAAACTGTTTTTT.

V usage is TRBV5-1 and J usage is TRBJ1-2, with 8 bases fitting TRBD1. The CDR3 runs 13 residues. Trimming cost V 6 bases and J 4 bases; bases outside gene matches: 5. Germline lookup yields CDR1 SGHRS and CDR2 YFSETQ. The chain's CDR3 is CASTSGTGYGYTF. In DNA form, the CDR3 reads TGCGCCAGCACGTCCGGGACAGGCTATGGCTACACCTTC. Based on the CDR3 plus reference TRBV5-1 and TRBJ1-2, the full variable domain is KAGVTQTPRYLIKTRGQQVTLSCSPISGHRSVSWYQQTPGQGLQFLFEYFSETQRNKGNFPGRFSGRQFSNSRSEMNVSTLELGDSALYLCASTSGTGYGYTFGSGTRLTVV.

The DNA for the CDR3 is TGTGCCAGCAGCCCAACGGGGGGCGGGGAGCTGTTTTTT. This encodes CASSPTGGGELFF. The genes are TRBV11-3 and TRBJ2-2, with 7 bases matching TRBD2. Germline CDR1 reads SGHNT; CDR2 reads YENEEA. With V trimmed by 5 bases and J by 7 bases, 4 bases remained unmatched. This CDR3 comprises 13 residues. The full variable domain, completed using reference TRBV11-3 and TRBJ2-2, is EAGVVQSPRYKIIEKKQPVAFWCNPISGHNTLYWYLQNLGQGPELLIRYENEEAVDDSQLPKDRFSAERLKGVDSTLKIQPAELGDSAVYLCASSPTGGGELFFGEGSRLTVL.

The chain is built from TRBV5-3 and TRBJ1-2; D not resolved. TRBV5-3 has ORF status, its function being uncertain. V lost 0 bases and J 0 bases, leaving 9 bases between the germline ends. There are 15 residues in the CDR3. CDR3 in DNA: TGTGCCAGAAGCTTGGGGGCAGATTCTAACTATGGCTACACCTTC. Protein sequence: CARSLGADSNYGYTF.

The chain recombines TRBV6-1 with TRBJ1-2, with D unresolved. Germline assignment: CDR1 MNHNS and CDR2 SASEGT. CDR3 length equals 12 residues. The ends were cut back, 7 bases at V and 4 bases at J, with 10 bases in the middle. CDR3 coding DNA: TGTGCCAGCACGACCAGAGTCTATGGCTACACCTTC. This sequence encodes CASTTRVYGYTF.

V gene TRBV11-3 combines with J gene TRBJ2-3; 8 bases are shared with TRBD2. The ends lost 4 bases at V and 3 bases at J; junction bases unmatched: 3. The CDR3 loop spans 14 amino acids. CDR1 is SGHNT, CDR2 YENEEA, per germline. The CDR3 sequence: CASSSGLETDTQYF. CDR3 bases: TGTGCCAGCAGCTCGGGACTAGAGACAGATACGCAGTATTTT.

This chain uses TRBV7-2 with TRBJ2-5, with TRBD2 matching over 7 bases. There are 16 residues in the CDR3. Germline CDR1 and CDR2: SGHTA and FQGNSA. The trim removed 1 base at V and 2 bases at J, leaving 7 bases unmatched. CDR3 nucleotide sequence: TGTGCCAGCAGCTTAGTTTCAGCGGGACCTCAAGAGACCCAGTACTTC. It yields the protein CASSLVSAGPQETQYF.

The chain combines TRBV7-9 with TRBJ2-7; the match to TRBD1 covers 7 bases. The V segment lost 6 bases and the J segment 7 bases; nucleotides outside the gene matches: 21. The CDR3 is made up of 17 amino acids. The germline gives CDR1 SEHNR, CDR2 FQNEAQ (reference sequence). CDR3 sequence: CASSSTPRDRANYEQYF. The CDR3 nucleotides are TGTGCCAGCAGTTCGACACCCCGGGACAGAGCAAACTATGAGCAGTACTTC.

The CDR3 nucleotides are TGTGCCAGCAGCTCACAGGGGGAAGAGACCCAGTACTTC. Its protein product is CASSSQGEETQYF. The chain combines TRBV7-3 with TRBJ2-5; 8 nucleotides align to TRBD1. The CDR3 has 13 residues. Germline CDR1 SGHTA, CDR2 FQGTGA. The J segment lost 3 bases and the V segment lost 4 bases, leaving 1 base of the junction unmatched.

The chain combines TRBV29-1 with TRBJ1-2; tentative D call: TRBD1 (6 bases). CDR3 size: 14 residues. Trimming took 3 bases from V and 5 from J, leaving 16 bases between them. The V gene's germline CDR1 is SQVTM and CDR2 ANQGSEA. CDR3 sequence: CSVDPRGLGYGYTF. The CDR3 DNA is TGCAGCGTTGACCCCCGGGGGCTTGGGTATGGCTACACCTTC.